A single sample is the source of the 4 T cell receptor beta chains below, sequenced in a study of shared clonotypes between healthy human individuals. Assay: immunoSEQ multiplex PCR; the TCRdb copy retains only in-frame clones and omits some. This sample has 600,000 to 750,000 clones, with roughly two thirds found just once. The sample was memory CD4+ T cells sorted from blood. Noted subset: CD45RA-negative fraction. Receptors originate from a woman in her 30s in good health.

A note on this clone: One base separates it from a far larger clone, so it is likely a read error. Distinct nucleotide sequences in the sample also encode this CDR3. V usage is TRBV20-1 and J usage is TRBJ1-5; D unclear. With 1 base removed from V and 6 bases from J, the gap between germline ends came to 4 bases. The length of the CDR3 is 11 residues. From germline, CDR1 is DFQATT and CDR2 SNEGSKA (reference sequence). The CDR3 reads CSARGGQPQHF. CDR3 nucleotides: TGCAGTGCTAGAGGGGGTCAGCCCCAGCATTTT.

The J gene is TRBJ2-6, the V gene TRBV5-4; no firm D call. Trimming pared 7 bases from V and 0 bases from J, leaving 5 bases between. Germline lookup yields CDR1 SGHNT and CDR2 YYREEE (reference sequence). CDR3 size: 13 residues. CDR3 sequence: CASGSSGANVLTF. CDR3 DNA sequence: TGTGCCAGCGGCAGCTCTGGGGCCAACGTCCTGACTTTC.

This chain links TRBV7-2 with TRBJ2-7, with 10 bases fitting TRBD2. CDR3 length equals 14 residues. V shed 4 bases and J 3 bases; nucleotides not matched to a gene: 3. Germline CDR1 reads SGHTA; CDR2 reads FQGNSA. The CDR3 here is CASSSLAGGYEQYF. In DNA form, the CDR3 reads TGTGCCAGCAGCTCGTTAGCGGGAGGCTACGAGCAGTACTTC.

The CDR3 loop is CASRGTGSRRGPQHF. CDR3 nucleotides: TGTGCCAGCAGGGGGACAGGGTCGCGCCGTGGGCCCCAGCATTTT. V usage is TRBV6-5 and J usage is TRBJ1-5; 9 bases line up with TRBD1. The CDR3 consists of 15 residues. CDR1 and CDR2 from the germline V gene are MNHEY and SVGAGI. Trimming removed 6 bases from V and 9 bases from J; junction bases left unmatched: 12.